These T cell receptor beta chains were read from a single sample in a study of T cells generated in artificial thymic organoids. The antigens these receptors bind are not known. One entry per CDR3 protein, called by TCRdb with MiXCR from the 5' RACE reads. The data contain about 5,400 distinct CDR3 sequences, about 25% of them singletons. Sequencing was done on a sample of naive CD8+ T cells grown in artificial thymic organoids from cord blood stem and progenitor cells. These receptors were obtained from a human donor who gave cord blood stem cells for thymic organoid culture, a cardiac surgery patient who gave postnatal thymus, or a blood donor (not recorded which). Both conserved end residues are part of each CDR3. A D gene is named only where the DNA matches it firmly. Size tells how often a clone was seen (once, few, many) or the class of an expanded clone, and some rows leave it out.

TRBV5-1	TRBJ2-5	14	few	TRBD1	CASFATGPQETQYF	TGCGCCAGCTTCGCGACAGGGCCACAAGAGACCCAGTACTTC
TRBV3-1	TRBJ2-2	18	medium-sized	TRBD2	CASSQGPSGSEDTGELFF	TGTGCCAGCAGCCAAGGGCCTAGCGGGAGTGAAGACACCGGGGAGCTGTTTTTT
TRBV4-2	TRBJ2-7	13	-	-	CASSQDAPYEQYF	TGTGCCAGCAGCCAAGACGCCCCCTACGAGCAGTACTTC
TRBV4-3	TRBJ1-6	17	medium-sized	-	CASSQDLTGSYNSPLHF	TGCGCCAGCAGCCAAGATCTGACAGGTTCCTATAATTCACCCCTCCACTTT
TRBV5-1	TRBJ2-7	15	-	-	CASSPCTRGCYEQYF	TGCGCCAGCAGCCCCTGCACGAGGGGCTGCTACGAGCAGTACTTC
TRBV5-4	TRBJ2-6	17	medium-sized	-	CASSLTGWCSGANVLTF	TGTGCCAGCAGCTTGACAGGGTGGTGCTCTGGGGCCAACGTCCTGACTTTC
TRBV4-3	TRBJ2-1	16	medium-sized	-	CASSQDLWRSYNEQFF	TGCGCCAGCAGCCAAGACCTCTGGCGGAGCTACAATGAGCAGTTCTTC
TRBV6-2/TRBV6-3	TRBJ2-7	15	few	TRBD2	CASSLSGGPPYEQYF	TGTGCCAGCAGTTTAAGCGGGGGGCCACCCTACGAGCAGTACTTC
TRBV24-1	TRBJ2-3	14	medium-sized	-	CATGSKGEADTQYF	TGTGCCACCGGGAGTAAAGGGGAGGCAGATACGCAGTATTTT
TRBV7-6	TRBJ2-7	18	-	TRBD2	CASSLVSAGTKKSYEQYF	TGTGCCAGCAGCTTAGTTAGTGCCGGGACTAAGAAGTCTTACGAGCAGTACTTC
TRBV20-1	TRBJ2-3	20	medium-sized	TRBD1	CSADQGGQGLFYLPTDTQYF	TGCAGTGCTGACCAAGGTGGACAGGGGTTATTTTATTTGCCCACAGATACGCAGTATTTT
TRBV4-1	TRBJ1-6	18	medium-sized	TRBD1	CASSQEGGRAVNHSPLHF	TGCGCCAGCAGCCAAGAAGGGGGCAGGGCGGTCAACCATTCACCCCTCCACTTT
TRBV12-3/TRBV12-4	TRBJ1-1	14	medium-sized	TRBD1	CASSFDRARAEAFF	TGTGCCAGCAGTTTCGACAGGGCCCGGGCTGAAGCTTTCTTT
TRBV12-5	TRBJ2-1	13	medium-sized	-	CASGLVPGNEQFF	TGTGCTAGTGGTTTGGTCCCAGGGAATGAGCAGTTCTTC
TRBV9	TRBJ2-1	15	-	-	CASSVVACKNNEQFF	TGTGCCAGCAGCGTAGTCGCCTGTAAAAACAATGAGCAGTTCTTC
TRBV5-1	TRBJ1-2	15	medium-sized	-	CASSVDRYSSYGYTF	TGCGCCAGCAGCGTCGACAGGTACTCTAGCTATGGCTACACCTTC
TRBV24-1	TRBJ2-3	16	medium-sized	TRBD1	CATSEADRGQGDTQYF	TGTGCCACCAGTGAAGCGGACAGGGGGCAGGGAGATACGCAGTATTTT
TRBV3-1	TRBJ2-6	15	-	-	CASSRFCSGANVLTF	TGTGCCAGCAGCCGGTTTTGCTCTGGGGCCAACGTCCTGACTTTC
TRBV7-2	TRBJ2-3	16	medium-sized	TRBD2	CASSLGTSGRLGTQYF	TGTGCCAGCAGCTTAGGGACTAGCGGGAGGTTGGGTACGCAGTATTTT
TRBV12-3/TRBV12-4	TRBJ1-1	17	medium-sized	-	CASRGPRFCPKRTEAFF	TGTGCCAGCAGGGGCCCGCGATTCTGCCCCAAGCGCACTGAAGCTTTCTTT
TRBV15	TRBJ2-3	15	-	-	CATSMWSGRGDTQYF	TGTGCCACCAGCATGTGGAGCGGGCGTGGGGATACGCAGTATTTT
TRBV11-2	TRBJ2-2	15	medium-sized	TRBD1	CASSFGQGNTGELFF	TGTGCCAGCAGCTTTGGACAGGGTAACACCGGGGAGCTGTTTTTT
TRBV20-1	TRBJ2-7	13	medium-sized	TRBD1	CSAREGAAYEQYF	TGCAGTGCAAGAGAGGGGGCTGCATACGAGCAGTACTTC
TRBV7-9	TRBJ1-4	14	many	TRBD1	CASSSRGENEKLFF	TGTGCCAGCAGCTCCAGGGGGGAGAATGAAAAACTGTTTTTT